Here is one TCR beta chain with its context. This may come from a read error, since a much larger clone is one base off. The record originates from a study of CD8 T cells in ankylosing spondylitis. The CDR3 contains 13 residues. Germline V gives CDR1 SGHRS, CDR2 YFSETQ. TCRdb itself ran the 5' RACE reads through MiXCR, one entry per CDR3 protein. Of some 150,000 distinct CDR3 sequences listed, 9.5% to 12% are singletons. The source material was blood, either unsorted or a sorted T cell fraction (not recorded which). This sequence was found in a female donor with ankylosing spondylitis or in good health (not recorded which). The chain links TRBV5-1 to TRBJ1-2, with D unresolved. The CDR3 DNA follows: TGCGCCAGCAGCGCTGGACCCGACTATGGCGACACCTTC. Protein product: CASSAGPDYGDTF.